Listed here is a single T cell receptor beta chain. The V gene lost 5 bases and the J gene lost 1 base, with 19 bases spanning the gap. The CDR3 extends over 18 amino acids. Germline CDR1 and CDR2: SGHRS and YFSETQ. Under the authors' procedure: Cell counts per sample came from amplifying reference gene primers. Repertoires were generated with immunoSEQ multiplex PCR, while TCRdb's copy carries only in-frame clones and drops some. That table furnishes V, J and clone size, whereas the DNA furnished D and trimming. The sample lists about 58,000 clones; 70% to 90% were seen once. These data are taken from a study of blood T cell repertoires in COVID-19. Study-level background: PBMCs, B-cell-depleted T cells, or T cells provided the cDNA or gDNA that made up the material.

V gene TRBV5-1 combines with J gene TRBJ2-6; tentative D call: TRBD2 (6 bases). The source of this sequence is a man in his fifties or sixties with acute or convalescent COVID-19. Material for sequencing was peripheral blood. The CDR3: CASSLLPDAGSGANVLTF. The CDR3, as DNA: TGCGCCAGCAGTCTGCTCCCTGACGCGGGATCTGGGGCCAACGTCCTGACTTTC.